This note documents a single TCR beta chain sequence. What it recognizes is unknown. The sample originates from a study of PD-L1 blockade in urothelial cancer. Turning to the study itself: Intravenous atezolizumab, 1,200 mg every 3 weeks, was begun by patients around 2014. Patients arrived having already received 0 to 3 prior chemotherapy regimens. Overall study results and limits: Those with durable benefit had larger increases in tumor-associated blood clones at 3 weeks.

Patients each gave 1 to 8 samples, pretreatment and on-treatment. Sequenced by immunoSEQ multiplex PCR; TCRdb stores in-frame clones only, minus some. The repertoire includes tens of thousands of clones, roughly 84% of them detected once, and 5.5% to 7.5% sits in the top ten. V was trimmed by 6 bases and J by 12 bases, leaving 12 bases between them. The CDR3 contains 10 residues. Germline V lookup: CDR1 DFQATT, CDR2 SNEGSKA (reference sequence). Source: PBMCs, taken around atezolizumab (anti-PD-L1) treatment. The chain couples TRBV20-1 to TRBJ2-1, with D possibly TRBD2 on 5 matching bases. The TCR comes from a man in his forties with urothelial cancer. CDR3 in DNA: TGCAGTGCCTCTAGCTCTCGGCAGTTCTTC. It codes for CSASSSRQFF.